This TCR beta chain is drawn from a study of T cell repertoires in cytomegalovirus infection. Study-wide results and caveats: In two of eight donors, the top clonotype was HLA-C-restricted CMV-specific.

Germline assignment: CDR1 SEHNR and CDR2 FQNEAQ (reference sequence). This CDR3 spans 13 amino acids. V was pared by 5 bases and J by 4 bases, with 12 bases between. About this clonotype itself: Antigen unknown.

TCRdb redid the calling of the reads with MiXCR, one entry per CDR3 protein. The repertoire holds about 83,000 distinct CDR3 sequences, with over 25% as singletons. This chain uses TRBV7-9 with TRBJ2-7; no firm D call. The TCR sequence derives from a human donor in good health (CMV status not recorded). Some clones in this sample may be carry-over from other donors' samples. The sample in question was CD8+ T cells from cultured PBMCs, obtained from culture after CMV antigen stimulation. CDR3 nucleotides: TGTGCCAGCAGCGCGACGGCCGGTTACGAGCAGTACTTC. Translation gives CASSATAGYEQYF.